The text below deals with one T cell receptor (beta chain). V gave up 5 bases and J gave up 2 bases; unmatched junction bases: 9. This CDR3 has 15 amino acids. Germline-derived CDR1 and CDR2 are SGHRS and YFSETQ. This record comes from a study of CD8+ T cells in alopecia areata. cDNA serving as the sequencing template came from extracted, reverse transcribed RNA. The repertoire was sequenced with immunoSEQ multiplex PCR; TCRdb's copy has only in-frame clones and lacks some. The profile covers 200,000 to 250,000 clones, with 57% appearing a single time and over 0.4% taken by the ten largest. The specimen comprised CD4+ T cells sorted from blood, sampled at week 0. This sequence joins TRBV5-1 and TRBJ2-7; TRBD1 aligns across 8 bases. This receptor was taken from a human donor with alopecia areata. The CDR3 spells CASRLAADRAYEQYF. Written as DNA, the CDR3 is TGCGCCAGCAGATTAGCAGCGGACAGGGCCTACGAGCAGTACTTC.